These 32 T cell receptor beta chains originate from one sample sequenced in a study of regulatory T cells in long-lasting Graves disease. TCR beta libraries were built with iRepertoire HTBI primers and Arm-PCR of CDR3 regions. Using its own MiXCR run on the multiplex PCR reads, TCRdb lists one record per CDR3 protein. The data show around 250,000 distinct CDR3 sequences, with 15% to 20% seen just once and 14% held by the top ten. The time point is: newly diagnosed GD, antithyroid drugs for less than 3 months. PBMC RNA served as the TCR library source. This sample was also put to use in a study of T cells in Graves' hyperthyroidism and ophthalmopathy.

The sample here was peripheral blood mononuclear cells (PBMCs), taken at new diagnosis, from a patient treated with antithyroid drugs. The receptor source for this set is a woman younger than 45 with Graves disease.

Many counts were recorded for this clonotype. The rearrangement links TRBV6-5 to TRBJ1-4, with D unresolved. The germline CDR1 and CDR2 sequences are MNHEY and SVGAGI. The CDR3 totals 13 residues. Trimming left V 0 bases short and J 7 bases short, with 6 bases between. In DNA form, the CDR3 reads TGTGCCAGCAGTTACTCGAACATTGAAAAACTGTTTTTT. As protein: CASSYSNIEKLFF.

V is TRBV12-3 or TRBV12-4 and J is TRBJ2-7, with D perhaps matching TRBD1 or TRBD2 (5 bases each). The CDR3 spans 13 residues. V shed 6 bases and J shed 0 bases, with 9 bases lying between them. The CDR3 coding sequence is TGTGCCAGCAGACTTGGGGGCTCCTACGAGCAGTACTTC. Its translation: CASRLGGSYEQYF.

The table lists this clonotype with many counts. The chain couples TRBV7-9 to TRBJ1-1, with D hard to call. The CDR3 sequence is 13 residues long. The germline V gene has CDR1 SEHNR and CDR2 FQNEAQ (reference sequence). V was clipped by 1 base and J by 4 bases, with 7 bases between them. The CDR3: CASSLVEGTEAFF. The CDR3 DNA is TGTGCCAGCAGCTTAGTTGAGGGCACTGAAGCTTTCTTT. The variable domain in full, with the rest retrieved from reference TRBV7-9 and TRBJ1-1, is DTGVSQNPRHKITKRGQNVTFRCDPISEHNRLYWYRQTLGQGPEFLTYFQNEAQLEKSRLLSDRFSAERPKGSFSTLEIQRTEQGDSAMYLCASSLVEGTEAFFGQGTRLTVV.

This clonotype was seen many times. The rearrangement uses TRBV12-3 or TRBV12-4 and TRBJ2-2; D uncertain. With 4 bases removed from V and 1 base from J, the gap between germline ends came to 13 bases. This CDR3 contains 16 residues. CDR3 DNA sequence: TGTGCCAGCAGTTACAATGGGCACATGAACACCGGGGAGCTGTTTTTT. Amino acids: CASSYNGHMNTGELFF.

This clonotype came up many times. J is TRBJ2-1 and V is TRBV6-2 or TRBV6-3, with 9 bases aligning to TRBD1. Trimming removed 2 bases from V and 7 bases from J; junction bases left unmatched: 3. This CDR3 region has 14 residues. Germline V gene data show CDR1 as MNHEY and CDR2 as SVGEGT. The CDR3 nucleotides are TGTGCCAGCAGTTACAAGACAGGGGGGAATGAGCAGTTCTTC. Translating it yields CASSYKTGGNEQFF.

This clonotype appeared many times. V gene TRBV9 combines with J gene TRBJ1-5; D ambiguous. The CDR3 loop spans 15 amino acids. Trimming cost V 4 bases and J 6 bases, with 17 bases left between them. CDR1 and CDR2 from the germline V gene are SGDLS and YYNGEE. The CDR3 bases are TGTGCCAGCAGCCCAACCTATACAATCCGTCAGCCCCAGCATTTT. Translating it yields CASSPTYTIRQPQHF.

Note on this clonotype: A read error may be the cause here, since a much bigger clone is one base away. The chain recombines TRBV27 with TRBJ2-5; D is perhaps TRBD1 (6 bases). The CDR3 is made up of 17 amino acids. Trimming removed 4 bases from V and 5 bases from J, with 23 bases in between. Germline loops: CDR1 MNHEY, CDR2 SMNVEV (reference sequence). The CDR3 bases are TGTGCCAGCAGTTCGACAGGAACCATAACTACCCATGAGACCCAGTACTTC. Translated: CASSSTGTITTHETQYF.

This clonotype has a count of ten or more. The V call is TRBV20-1, the J call TRBJ1-2; D is unclear. The CDR3 runs to 12 residues. Trimming removed 4 bases at V and 7 bases at J, with 13 bases between. Germline CDR1 DFQATT, CDR2 SNEGSKA (reference sequence). The CDR3 loop is CSANARVSGYTF. The CDR3 coding sequence is TGCAGTGCTAACGCAAGGGTCTCTGGCTACACCTTC.

The table lists this clonotype with many counts. The rearrangement joins TRBV3-1 to TRBJ2-3; 15 bases align to TRBD2. Per the germline V gene, CDR1 is LGHDT and CDR2 is YNNKEL (reference sequence). J lost 4 bases, V lost 3 bases, and 14 bases had no gene match. This CDR3 is built from 20 residues. CDR3 sequence: CASSQRGLAGGRRSADTQYF. DNA of the CDR3: TGTGCCAGCAGCCAGCGCGGACTAGCGGGGGGGAGGAGGTCAGCAGATACGCAGTATTTT.

The chain is built from TRBV10-1 and TRBJ1-1; the match to TRBD1 covers 9 bases. Germline values: CDR1 WNHNN, CDR2 SYGVQD (reference sequence). The ends lost 4 bases at V and 1 base at J; junction bases unmatched: 4. CDR3 size: 15 residues. CDR3 amino acids: CASSGPGQGNTEAFF. CDR3 DNA: TGCGCCAGCAGTGGGCCGGGACAGGGGAACACTGAAGCTTTCTTT.

Details on this clonotype: Relative to the germline gene, one junction end is altered; a read error may explain this. The chain recombines TRBV5-1 with TRBJ2-3, with 13 bases matching TRBD2. Germline CDR1 reads SGHRS; CDR2 reads YFSETQ. CDR3 size: 16 residues. The CDR3 loop reads CASSSGLAGVADTQYF. In DNA form, the CDR3 reads TGTGCCAGCAGCTCCGGACTAGCGGGAGTAGCAGATACGCAGTATTTT.

This chain connects TRBV6-2 or TRBV6-3 to TRBJ2-7; 10 bases align to TRBD1. The better agreement between TRBJ2-1 and the DNA end casts doubt on the J call. CDR1 is MNHEY and CDR2 is SVGEGT in the germline V gene. This CDR3 region has 14 residues. DNA for the CDR3: TGTGCCAGCAGCTCGGGACAGGGGAGGGATGAGCAGTTCTTC. Protein product: CASSSGQGRDEQFF.

The genes are TRBV7-9 and TRBJ2-5; D might be TRBD1 or TRBD2, each matching 5 bases. With 3 bases removed from V and 5 bases from J, the gap between germline ends came to 19 bases. Germline V gene sequence: CDR1 SEHNR, CDR2 FQNEAQ (reference sequence). This CDR3 comprises 16 residues. CDR3 DNA sequence: TGTGCCAGCAGCTTTGCAGGCTCACGTTGGGGGGAGACCCAGTACTTC. Residues: CASSFAGSRWGETQYF.

This clonotype showed up many times. The chain couples TRBV20-1 to TRBJ1-1; TRBD1 agrees at 7 bases. V gave up 7 bases and J gave up 8 bases; unmatched junction bases: 10. The CDR3 covers 12 residues. CDR1 is DFQATT, CDR2 SNEGSKA, per germline (reference sequence). The DNA of the CDR3 is TGCAGTGTGGGACAGCCTTCGGAGGAAGCTTTCTTT. Its translation is CSVGQPSEEAFF.

This clonotype was seen at least ten times. The gene calls are TRBV2 and TRBJ1-1, with no clear D. CDR3 length: 11 amino acids. Germline V gives CDR1 SNHLY, CDR2 FYNNEI. Trimming stripped 4 bases from V and 11 bases from J, with 11 bases between. The CDR3 here is CASSGGLGAFF. The CDR3 DNA reads as TGTGCCAGCAGTGGCGGTCTAGGCGCTTTCTTT.

This clonotype was seen ten or more times. The chain links TRBV5-5 to TRBJ2-2; D is undetermined. This CDR3 contains 16 residues. V shed 5 bases and J shed 0 bases, with 14 bases lying between them. The germline V gene encodes CDR1 SGHKS and CDR2 YYEKEE (reference sequence). The CDR3 is CASSNLGRSNTGELFF. The CDR3, as DNA: TGTGCCAGCAGTAACTTAGGCCGGTCGAACACCGGGGAGCTGTTTTTT.

Ten or more counts support this clonotype. The rearrangement links TRBV7-9 to TRBJ2-1; the match to TRBD2 covers 9 bases. V lost 5 bases, J lost 4 bases, and 9 bases stayed unmatched. The germline gives CDR1 SEHNR, CDR2 FQNEAQ (reference sequence). CDR3 size: 16 residues. The CDR3 is CASSTTVAGVYNEQFF. In DNA, the CDR3 is TGTGCCAGCAGCACAACGGTAGCGGGGGTATACAATGAGCAGTTCTTC.

This clonotype was seen only a few times. The V call is TRBV6-5, the J call TRBJ2-2; D is perhaps TRBD1 (6 bases). This CDR3 spans 14 amino acids. The ends were cut back, 4 bases at V and 8 bases at J, with 14 bases in the middle. Germline V CDR1 and CDR2: MNHEY, SVGAGI. The CDR3 region has the DNA TGTGCCAGCAGTTTGGCAGGGGCCGTGGGGGAGCTGTTTTTT. The encoded protein is CASSLAGAVGELFF.

The J gene is TRBJ1-1, the V gene TRBV19, with TRBD1 as a possible D gene (5 bases). Germline assignment: CDR1 LNHDA and CDR2 SQIVND (reference sequence). This CDR3 contains 14 residues. V gave up 1 base and J gave up 3 bases, with 9 bases separating them. The CDR3 nucleotides read TGTGCCAGTAGTATAGTGGGGGGTGACACTGAAGCTTTCTTT. Encoded protein: CASSIVGGDTEAFF.

In this sample, this clonotype turned up once. A much more abundant neighbour one base away suggests this may be a read error. Given the absence of the conserved phenylalanine or tryptophan at the CDR3 end, a read error is likely. CDR3 bases: TGCGCCAGCAGCCAAGTGGGAAAGGCCTACAATGAGCAGTTCCTC. It codes for CASSQVGKAYNEQFL. This rearrangement joins TRBV4-1 to TRBJ2-1, with D hard to call. The CDR3 consists of 15 residues. V lost 1 base to trimming and J lost 2 bases, with 9 bases between them. CDR1 MGHRA and CDR2 YSYEKL come from the germline V gene.

This clonotype was detected ten times or more. This chain links TRBV12-3 or TRBV12-4 with TRBJ2-5; TRBD2 aligns across 7 bases. There are 16 residues in the CDR3. The trim removed 1 base at V and 0 bases at J, leaving 5 bases unmatched. The CDR3 loop reads CASSLVASGYQETQYF. The DNA for the CDR3 is TGTGCCAGCAGTTTAGTGGCTAGCGGATACCAAGAGACCCAGTACTTC.

The table lists this clonotype with many counts. V and J are TRBV20-1 and TRBJ1-2; D might be TRBD1 (6 bases). The CDR3 sequence is 15 residues long. CDR1 is DFQATT, CDR2 SNEGSKA, per germline (reference sequence). Trimming pared 6 bases from V and 7 bases from J, leaving 24 bases between. CDR3 region: CSAPHLQGAEFGYTF. CDR3 bases: TGCAGTGCGCCACACCTACAGGGAGCGGAGTTTGGCTACACCTTC.

This clonotype was picked up many times. V is TRBV12-3 or TRBV12-4 and J is TRBJ1-2, with 8 nucleotides matching TRBD1. CDR3 length equals 17 residues. J was trimmed by 4 bases and V by 7 bases; bases with no gene match: 17. The CDR3 DNA reads TGTGCCAGCACCTCAGCCCAAGGACAGGGCTGGGGCTATGGCTACACCTTC. Translated: CASTSAQGQGWGYGYTF.

This clonotype was recorded many times. The CDR3 nucleotides read TGCAGTGCTAATAGCGGGGCGGTAGATACGCAGTATTTT. Amino acid sequence: CSANSGAVDTQYF. The chain has TRBV20-1 and TRBJ2-3; 8 bases align to TRBD2. V was pared by 4 bases and J by 5 bases, with 5 bases of the junction left unmatched. Germline lookup yields CDR1 DFQATT and CDR2 SNEGSKA (reference sequence). The length of the CDR3 is 13 residues.

The table lists this clonotype with many counts. The chain carries TRBV6-1 and TRBJ1-1, with 12 bases aligning to TRBD1. The CDR3 contains 16 residues. Germline V gene sequence: CDR1 MNHNS, CDR2 SASEGT. Trimming cost V 6 bases and J 5 bases; bases outside gene matches: 10. The CDR3 is CASSSDLGQGATEAFF. The CDR3 DNA sequence: TGTGCCAGCAGCTCGGACTTGGGACAGGGGGCAACTGAAGCTTTCTTT.

There are many counts of this clonotype. The rearrangement uses TRBV24-1 and TRBJ1-3; D gene ambiguous. Germline assignment: CDR1 KGHDR and CDR2 SFDVKD. V dropped 0 bases and J dropped 0 bases, with 8 bases sitting between them. This CDR3 spans 16 amino acids. This CDR3 is CATSDLPDTSGNTIYF. In DNA, the CDR3 is TGTGCCACCAGTGATTTGCCAGATACCTCTGGAAACACCATATATTTT.

This clonotype turned up a few times. The CDR3 sequence: CASSRINSPLHF. In DNA, the CDR3 is TGTGCCAGTAGTCGGATTAATTCACCCCTCCACTTT. The chain recombines TRBV19 with TRBJ1-6; unclear D gene. The germline gives CDR1 LNHDA, CDR2 SQIVND (reference sequence). CDR3 length: 12 residues. Trimming pared 5 bases from V and 6 bases from J, leaving 5 bases between.

This clonotype has a count of ten or more. The chain couples TRBV18 to TRBJ1-1; the D is unclear. This CDR3 is 14 amino acids long. Germline V gene lookup returns CDR1 KGHSH and CDR2 LQKENI. Trimming stripped 3 bases from V and 1 base from J, with 9 bases between. CDR3: CASSPLSGNTEAFF. CDR3 DNA sequence: TGTGCCAGCTCACCTCTTTCCGGGAACACTGAAGCTTTCTTT.

This clonotype was picked up many times. The rearrangement uses TRBV4-2 and TRBJ1-3, with D tentatively TRBD1 (5 bases). Germline CDR1 and CDR2: LGHNA and YNFKEQ. The CDR3 extends over 15 amino acids. Trimming removed 0 bases at V and 4 bases at J, with 10 bases between. The CDR3 loop reads CASSQEGTGGNTIYF. DNA of the CDR3: TGTGCCAGCAGCCAAGAAGGGACTGGAGGAAACACCATATATTTT.

A word on this clonotype: A clone one base away is much larger, so this may be a read error. The chain carries TRBV3-1 and TRBJ1-2; D is unclear. This CDR3 comprises 16 residues. Germline CDR1 reads LGHDT; CDR2 reads YNNKEL (reference sequence). Written as DNA, the CDR3 is TGTGCCAGCAGCCCAGGAATAGCATTAAACTTCTATGGCTTCACCTTC. It specifies CASSPGIALNFYGFTF.

This clonotype was counted at least ten times. The genes are TRBV5-1 and TRBJ2-2, with 8 bases aligning to TRBD2. Germline trimming cut 2 bases from V and 2 bases from J; bases unmatched to any gene: 5. Per the germline V gene, CDR1 is SGHRS and CDR2 is YFSETQ. This CDR3 is built from 16 residues. Here the CDR3 reads CASSFSGTQNTGELFF. The CDR3 nucleotides are TGCGCCAGCAGCTTTAGCGGGACCCAAAACACCGGGGAGCTGTTTTTT.

This clonotype was seen only a few times. The rearrangement uses TRBV7-9 and TRBJ1-3; D is undetermined. V was shortened by 5 bases and J by 12 bases, with 11 bases between the two germline ends. Germline V gene sequence: CDR1 SEHNR, CDR2 FQNEAQ (reference sequence). This CDR3 contains 11 residues. The CDR3 sequence is CASSLSTGIYF. Here the CDR3 DNA reads TGTGCCAGCAGCCTCTCGACTGGCATATATTTT.